The next 13 T cell receptor beta chains were all read from a single sample in a study of cytomegalovirus exposure and HLA in healthy donors (dated by TCRdb to about 2017). Library method: the immunoSEQ multiplex PCR assay. For the multiplex PCR, a mixture combining 60 forward primers for TCR Vbeta segments and 13 reverse primers for TCR Jbeta segments was used. Held by TCRdb, this immuneACCESS table contains in-frame sequences only and omits some clones. Under half of the omission traces to an unresolved V gene where checked; the cause of the rest is unknown. In this sample the table shows some 150,000 clones, over 65% of which occur a single time. 1.8% of the sample comes from the top ten. Sequencing input: PBMCs. The receptors here all came from a female donor in good health and CMV-seropositive.

In its sample, this clone was seen a few times. The chain employs TRBV7-9 and TRBJ1-1; 9 bases are a match to TRBD1. V lost 4 bases and J lost 6; bases outside the gene matches: 6. Germline V gene data show CDR1 as SEHNR and CDR2 as FQNEAQ (reference sequence). The CDR3 totals 14 residues. The CDR3 region is CASSWGQGNAEAFF. Here the CDR3 DNA reads TGTGCCAGCAGCTGGGGACAGGGTAACGCTGAAGCTTTCTTT.

Only one count was recorded for this clone. This rearrangement joins TRBV5-1 to TRBJ1-1; 9 nucleotides agree with TRBD1. With V trimmed by 0 bases and J by 8 bases, 2 bases remained unmatched. The CDR3 consists of 13 residues. The germline V gene has CDR1 SGHRS and CDR2 YFSETQ. CDR3 DNA sequence: TGCGCCAGCAGCTTGGCCGGGACAGGGGAAGCTTTCTTT. Translated, it gives CASSLAGTGEAFF.

This clone was picked up a small number of times. The V gene is TRBV7-6, the J gene TRBJ2-1; D is ambiguous. CDR3 size: 15 residues. Deletions cut 5 bases from V and 2 bases from J, with 13 bases between. Per germline, CDR1 SGHVS and CDR2 FNYEAQ. The CDR3 protein is CASSPRSNPYNEQFF. For the CDR3, the DNA is TGTGCCAGCAGCCCCCGGTCAAACCCCTACAATGAGCAGTTCTTC.

This clone was observed a few times. The CDR3 here is CASSEGGRVWPQHF. The CDR3 DNA is TGTGCCAGCAGTGAGGGGGGTCGGGTGTGGCCCCAGCATTTT. The rearrangement uses TRBV2 and TRBJ1-5, with a weak D call TRBD1 (5 bases). This CDR3 has 14 amino acids. Trimming left V 3 bases short and J 9 bases short, with 15 bases between. Germline lookup yields CDR1 SNHLY and CDR2 FYNNEI.

The table lists this clone with a few counts. The chain employs TRBV30 and TRBJ2-3, with 8 nucleotides matching TRBD2. Looked up from germline, CDR1 is GTSNPN and CDR2 is SVGIG (reference sequence). V lost 2 bases, J lost 11 bases, and 9 bases stayed unmatched. The CDR3 extends over 13 amino acids. CDR3 amino acids: CAWSLRGGRGQYF. CDR3 sequence (DNA): TGTGCCTGGAGTCTCCGGGGGGGCCGGGGGCAGTATTTT.

The rearrangement links TRBV5-5 to TRBJ1-1, with a tentative D call TRBD1 (5 bases). CDR3 length: 14 amino acids. Germline assignment: CDR1 SGHKS and CDR2 YYEKEE (reference sequence). Trimming removed 0 bases from V and 6 bases from J, with 12 bases in between. The CDR3 DNA follows: TGTGCCAGCAGCTTGGAGGTGGGGCTCTCTGAAGCTTTCTTT. It encodes CASSLEVGLSEAFF.

V is TRBV5-5 and J is TRBJ2-1; 11 nucleotides match TRBD2. The CDR3 is made up of 16 amino acids. With V trimmed by 0 bases and J by 6 bases, 5 bases remained unmatched. Per the germline V gene, CDR1 is SGHKS and CDR2 is YYEKEE (reference sequence). The DNA for the CDR3 is TGTGCCAGCAGCTTGGGGAGTGGGACTAGCGGCAATGAGCAGTTCTTC. This gives the protein CASSLGSGTSGNEQFF.

CDR3 sequence: CASSFHGVDSVTDTQYF. In DNA form, the CDR3 reads TGTGCCAGCAGCTTCCACGGTGTGGACAGCGTGACAGATACGCAGTATTTT. The chain is built from TRBV7-3 and TRBJ2-3; D is possibly TRBD1 (6 bases). The V and J ends lost 3 bases and 3 bases respectively, with 19 bases between them. The V gene's germline CDR1 is SGHTA and CDR2 FQGTGA. This CDR3 has 17 residues.

This clone was seen only once. The chain is built from TRBV19 and TRBJ1-1; tentative D call: TRBD1 (6 bases). The CDR3 extends over 15 amino acids. Trimming pared 7 bases from V and 3 bases from J, leaving 18 bases between. The germline CDR1 and CDR2 sequences are LNHDA and SQIVND (reference sequence). The CDR3 bases are TGTGCCAGTAAGCGCGGGGGGCTCATGGACACTGAAGCTTTCTTT. This encodes CASKRGGLMDTEAFF.

The gene calls are TRBV6-6 and TRBJ1-1, with a weak D call TRBD1 (5 bases). V lost 5 bases and J lost 1, with 11 bases in between. The CDR3 spans 14 residues. The germline CDR1 and CDR2 sequences are MNHNY and SVGAGI (reference sequence). CDR3 sequence: CASSPPGGNTEAFF. In DNA form, the CDR3 reads TGTGCCAGCAGTCCCCCGGGGGGGAACACTGAAGCTTTCTTT.

This clone was found a few times. The chain combines TRBV7-2 with TRBJ2-5; weak D call: TRBD2 (5 bases). Germline loops: CDR1 SGHTA, CDR2 FQGNSA. There are 13 residues in the CDR3. V lost 5 bases to trimming and J lost 5 bases, with 12 bases between them. The CDR3 loop reads CASSALTGETQYF. Here the CDR3 DNA reads TGTGCCAGCAGCGCCCTCACGGGGGAGACCCAGTACTTC.

This rearrangement joins TRBV19 to TRBJ1-1; tentative D call: TRBD1 (5 bases). V was shortened by 3 bases and J by 5 bases, with 19 bases between the two germline ends. The germline V gene encodes CDR1 LNHDA and CDR2 SQIVND (reference sequence). This CDR3 region has 16 residues. The CDR3 DNA is TGTGCCAGTAGTATTCAGGGTTCAATCTGGAGTACTGAAGCTTTCTTT. It codes for CASSIQGSIWSTEAFF.

Concerning this clone: In the same sample, other DNA sequences code for this CDR3. The chain joins TRBV7-2 to TRBJ2-5, with a weak D call TRBD1 (5 bases). The CDR3 totals 13 residues. CDR1 is SGHTA and CDR2 is FQGNSA in the germline V gene. With 0 bases removed from V and 4 bases from J, the gap between germline ends came to 6 bases. The CDR3 nucleotides are TGTGCCAGCAGCTTAGCTCAGGGAGAGACCCAGTACTTC. This gives the protein CASSLAQGETQYF.